The source of this T cell receptor beta chain is a study of shared clonotypes between healthy human individuals. Study in general: CD4 naive cells filled three plates per donor, CD4 memory three, CD8 naive two and CD8 memory one.

In the authors' methods: Filtering was not the same, since immunoSEQ gave junction-only sequences without quality scores. Profiling relied on immunoSEQ multiplex PCR, and the TCRdb table lists in-frame clones only, not all of them. V and J calls and clone size follow that table, whereas D and trimming were derived from the DNA. The data show under 1,900,000 clones, 97% to 99% seen once. A word on this clone: Its antigen is currently unknown.

The donors were all Caucasian adults (living in Nashville, Tennessee). Regarding the study as a whole: Rarefaction showed that sequencing of sorted subsets was incomplete (despite large depth).

The source of this sequence is a man aged 25-45 years in good health. The sequencing input was naive CD4+ T cells sorted from blood. Subset described: CD45RA+ positively selected.

CDR3 sequence: CASSPGLAQRDTQYF. The CDR3 DNA follows: TGTGCCAGCAGCCCCGGACTAGCGCAAAGAGATACGCAGTATTTT. This sequence joins TRBV7-9 and TRBJ2-3; 9 bases align to TRBD2. The CDR3 extends over 15 amino acids. V shed 5 bases and J 5 bases; nucleotides not matched to a gene: 8. The V gene's germline CDR1 is SEHNR and CDR2 FQNEAQ (reference sequence).